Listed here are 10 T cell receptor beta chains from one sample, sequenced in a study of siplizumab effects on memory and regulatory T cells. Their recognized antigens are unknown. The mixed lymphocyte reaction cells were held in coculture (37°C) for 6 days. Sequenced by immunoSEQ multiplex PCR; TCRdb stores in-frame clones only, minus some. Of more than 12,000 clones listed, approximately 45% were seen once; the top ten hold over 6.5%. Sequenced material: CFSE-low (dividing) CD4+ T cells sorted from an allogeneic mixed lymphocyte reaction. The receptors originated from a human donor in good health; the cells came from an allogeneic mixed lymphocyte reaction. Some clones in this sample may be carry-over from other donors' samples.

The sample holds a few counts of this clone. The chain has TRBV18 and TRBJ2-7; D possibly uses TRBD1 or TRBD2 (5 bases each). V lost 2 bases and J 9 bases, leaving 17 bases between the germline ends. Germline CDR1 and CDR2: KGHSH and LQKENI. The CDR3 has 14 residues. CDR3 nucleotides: TGTGCCAGCTCACCAGGGTCTCCCCGGGACGGGCAGTACTTC. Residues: CASSPGSPRDGQYF.

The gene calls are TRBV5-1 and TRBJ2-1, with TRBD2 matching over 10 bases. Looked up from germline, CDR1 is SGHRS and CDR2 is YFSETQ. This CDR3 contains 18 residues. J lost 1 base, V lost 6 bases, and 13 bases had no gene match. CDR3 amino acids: CASKIAGGGGTSYNEQFF. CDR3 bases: TGCGCCAGCAAAATAGCGGGAGGCGGAGGAACGTCCTACAATGAGCAGTTCTTC.

CDR3 region: CASSPRSSGSEGPAFF. In nucleotides, the CDR3 is TGTGCCAGCTCACCCCGGAGTAGCGGGAGTGAAGGACCCGCCTTCTTC. The chain links TRBV18 to TRBJ2-1; 9 nucleotides agree with TRBD2. The CDR3 is 16 residues long. Germline lookup yields CDR1 KGHSH and CDR2 LQKENI. The trim removed 3 bases at V and 16 bases at J, leaving 19 bases unmatched.

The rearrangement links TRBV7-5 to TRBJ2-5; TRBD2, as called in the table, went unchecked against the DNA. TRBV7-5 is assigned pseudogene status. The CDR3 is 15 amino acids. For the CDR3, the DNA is TGTGCCAGAAGCTCGCCGCTAGCGGGAGACGGGGAGCAGTACTTC. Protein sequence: CARSSPLAGDGEQYF.

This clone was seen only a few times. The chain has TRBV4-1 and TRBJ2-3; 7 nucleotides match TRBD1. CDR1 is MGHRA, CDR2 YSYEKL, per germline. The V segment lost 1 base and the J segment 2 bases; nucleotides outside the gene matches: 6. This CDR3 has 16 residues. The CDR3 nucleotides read TGCGCCAGCAGCCAAGGACCGGGACAGAACACAGATACGCAGTATTTT. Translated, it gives CASSQGPGQNTDTQYF.

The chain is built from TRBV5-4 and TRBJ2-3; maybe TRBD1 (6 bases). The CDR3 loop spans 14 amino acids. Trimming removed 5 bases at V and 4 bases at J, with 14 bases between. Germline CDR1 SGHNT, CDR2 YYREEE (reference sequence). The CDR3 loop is CASRLTGSSDTQYF. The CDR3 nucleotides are TGTGCCAGCAGATTAACAGGGAGTTCAGATACGCAGTATTTT.

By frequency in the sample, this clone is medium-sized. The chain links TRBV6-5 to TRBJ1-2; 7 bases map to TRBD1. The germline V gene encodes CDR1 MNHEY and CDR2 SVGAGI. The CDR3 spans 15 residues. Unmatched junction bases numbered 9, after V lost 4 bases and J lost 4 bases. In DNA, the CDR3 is TGTGCCAGCAGTTCCGGGACAGCCCGTCGCTATGGCTACACCTTC. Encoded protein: CASSSGTARRYGYTF.

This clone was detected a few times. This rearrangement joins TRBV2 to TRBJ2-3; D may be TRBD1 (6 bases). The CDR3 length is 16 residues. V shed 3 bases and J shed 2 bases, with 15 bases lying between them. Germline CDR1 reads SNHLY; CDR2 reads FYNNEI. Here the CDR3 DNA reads TGTGCCAGCAGTGACCTGGGCAGGGGACCCACAGATACGCAGTATTTT. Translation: CASSDLGRGPTDTQYF.

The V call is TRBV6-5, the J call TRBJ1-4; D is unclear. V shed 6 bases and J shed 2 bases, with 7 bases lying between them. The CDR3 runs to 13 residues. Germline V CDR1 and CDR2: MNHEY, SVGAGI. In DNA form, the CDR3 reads TGTGCCAGCAGGACCTCTACTAATGAAAAACTGTTTTTT. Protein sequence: CASRTSTNEKLFF.

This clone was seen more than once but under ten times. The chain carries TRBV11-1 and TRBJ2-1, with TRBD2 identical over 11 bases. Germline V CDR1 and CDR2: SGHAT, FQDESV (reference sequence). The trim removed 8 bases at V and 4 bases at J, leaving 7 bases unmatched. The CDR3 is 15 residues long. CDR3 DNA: TGTGCCAGCGCATTAGCGGGAGGGGTATACAATGAGCAGTTCTTC. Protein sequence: CASALAGGVYNEQFF.